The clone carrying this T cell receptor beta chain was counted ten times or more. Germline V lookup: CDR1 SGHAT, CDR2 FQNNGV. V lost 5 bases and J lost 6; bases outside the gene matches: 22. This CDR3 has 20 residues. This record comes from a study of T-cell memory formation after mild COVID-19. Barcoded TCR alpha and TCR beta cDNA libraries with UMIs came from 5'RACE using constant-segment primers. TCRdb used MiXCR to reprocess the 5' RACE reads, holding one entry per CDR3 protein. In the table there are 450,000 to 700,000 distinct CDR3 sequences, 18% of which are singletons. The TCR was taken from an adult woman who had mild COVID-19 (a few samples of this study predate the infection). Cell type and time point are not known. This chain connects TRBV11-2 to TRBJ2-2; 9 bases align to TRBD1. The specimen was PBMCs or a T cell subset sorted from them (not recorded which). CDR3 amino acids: CASSANRDREFSGTAGELFF. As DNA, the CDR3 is TGTGCCAGCAGCGCGAACCGGGACAGGGAATTTTCGGGAACCGCCGGGGAGCTGTTTTTT.